Following are 20 T cell receptor beta chains from one sample sequenced in a study of radiotherapy plus CTLA-4 blockade in lung cancer. Using immunoSEQ multiplex PCR, the repertoire was profiled, and TCRdb retains in-frame clones only, with some absent. Of approximately 95,000 clones in the sample, around 83% were seen once. Specimen: peripheral blood, collected from a patient treated with radiotherapy plus ipilimumab. These TCRs come from a human donor with non-small cell lung cancer who had a partial response to radiotherapy plus ipilimumab.

The gene calls are TRBV15 and TRBJ2-7, with 12 positions matching TRBD2. CDR3 length: 16 amino acids. Germline V lookup: CDR1 LNHNV, CDR2 YYDKDF (reference sequence). V shed 3 bases and J 3 bases; nucleotides not matched to a gene: 6. The chain's CDR3 is CATSSRLAGEDYEQYF. Here the CDR3 DNA reads TGTGCCACCAGCAGCAGACTAGCGGGAGAGGACTACGAGCAGTACTTC.

The chain couples TRBV19 to TRBJ1-3, with 7 bases fitting TRBD1. The CDR3 has 15 residues. Germline CDR1 and CDR2: LNHDA and SQIVND (reference sequence). V shed 9 bases and J 1 base; nucleotides not matched to a gene: 9. The CDR3 loop reads CASRMTGFSGNTIYF. Here the CDR3 DNA reads TGTGCCAGCCGGATGACAGGGTTTTCTGGAAACACCATATATTTT.

The CDR3 DNA is TGCGCCAGCAGCACGGGACAGGTGAACTATGGCTACACCTTC. Residues: CASSTGQVNYGYTF. This chain joins TRBV5-1 and TRBJ1-2; TRBD1 matches 8 bases. With 4 bases clipped from V and 2 bases from J, the junction kept 4 bases outside the gene matches. CDR3 size: 14 residues. CDR1 is SGHRS and CDR2 is YFSETQ in the germline V gene.

This clone was found once. The chain couples TRBV7-8 to TRBJ2-2; TRBD1 agrees at 8 bases. V lost 5 bases and J lost 8; bases outside the gene matches: 4. The CDR3 consists of 13 residues. CDR1 is SGHVS, CDR2 FQNEAQ, per germline. The CDR3 bases are TGTGCCAGCAGCCGGACAGGGAGGGGGGAGCTGTTTTTT. Protein sequence: CASSRTGRGELFF.

V is TRBV10-1 and J is TRBJ2-5; TRBD1 is a possible D gene (6 bases). Germline loops: CDR1 WNHNN, CDR2 SYGVQD (reference sequence). Trimming took off 3 bases at V and 5 bases at J, with 10 bases between the two ends. CDR3 length equals 13 residues. CDR3: CASSERTEETQYF. The CDR3 nucleotides are TGCGCCAGCAGTGAACGGACAGAGGAGACCCAGTACTTC.

This rearrangement joins TRBV18 to TRBJ1-5; 7 nucleotides agree with TRBD1. Germline trimming cut 6 bases from V and 2 bases from J; bases unmatched to any gene: 4. Germline-derived CDR1 and CDR2 are KGHSH and LQKENI. This CDR3 contains 14 residues. The CDR3, as DNA: TGTGCCAGCTCGGAGGGACAGCGCAATCAGCCCCAGCATTTT. Protein sequence: CASSEGQRNQPQHF.

V is TRBV4-1 and J is TRBJ2-6, with 9 nucleotides matching TRBD2. This CDR3 region has 18 residues. The germline V gene has CDR1 MGHRA and CDR2 YSYEKL. J lost 2 bases, V lost 0 bases, and 5 bases had no gene match. The CDR3 DNA follows: TGCGCCAGCAGCCAAGAGTTAGCGGGAGCTGCTGGGGCCAACGTCCTGACTTTC. Its translation is CASSQELAGAAGANVLTF.

The V gene is TRBV5-1, the J gene TRBJ2-7; D might be TRBD1 (6 bases). CDR3 length equals 14 residues. CDR1 and CDR2 (germline): SGHRS, YFSETQ. The V gene lost 4 bases and the J gene lost 2 bases, with 13 bases spanning the gap. The CDR3 is CASSVRDTPYEQYF. The CDR3 DNA follows: TGCGCCAGCAGCGTCCGGGACACACCCTACGAGCAGTACTTC.

The chain is built from TRBV10-2 and TRBJ1-5, with no clear D. The V and J ends lost 4 bases and 4 bases respectively, with 8 bases between them. The CDR3 contains 13 residues. Germline V gene sequence: CDR1 WSHSY, CDR2 SAAADI. Written as DNA, the CDR3 is TGCGCCAGCAGTGTTAGAATTAATCAGCCCCAGCATTTT. It yields the protein CASSVRINQPQHF.

The chain carries TRBV15 and TRBJ1-1; D is uncertain. This CDR3 is built from 11 residues. Germline CDR1 and CDR2: LNHNV and YYDKDF (reference sequence). Deletions cut 0 bases from V and 10 bases from J, with 6 bases between. The CDR3 sequence: CATSRDSGAFF. DNA of the CDR3: TGTGCCACCAGCAGAGATTCGGGAGCTTTCTTT.

The chain carries TRBV11-2 and TRBJ2-1; 10 bases align to TRBD2. From germline, CDR1 is SGHAT and CDR2 FQNNGV. The CDR3 has 14 amino acids. V gave up 3 bases and J gave up 5 bases; unmatched junction bases: 1. The CDR3 is CASSLGLANNEQFF. For the CDR3, the DNA is TGTGCCAGCAGCTTGGGACTAGCGAACAATGAGCAGTTCTTC.

The V gene is TRBV6-6, the J gene TRBJ1-5; 9 positions match TRBD1. V gave up 4 bases and J gave up 7 bases; unmatched junction bases: 5. The CDR3 consists of 14 residues. Germline CDR1 MNHNY, CDR2 SVGAGI (reference sequence). Written as DNA, the CDR3 is TGTGCCAGCAGTTTGGGGACAGGGCAACAGCCCCAGCATTTT. This sequence encodes CASSLGTGQQPQHF.

The chain employs TRBV10-3 and TRBJ1-5; 8 nucleotides align to TRBD1. CDR3 length: 14 residues. Trimming removed 10 bases from V and 2 bases from J; junction bases left unmatched: 7. Germline V gene data show CDR1 as ENHRY and CDR2 as SYGVKD. CDR3 loop: CATQDRVGNQPQHF. DNA for the CDR3: TGTGCCACTCAGGACAGGGTCGGCAATCAGCCCCAGCATTTT.

This chain connects TRBV28 to TRBJ2-3; 8 bases align to TRBD2. Germline CDR1 MDHEN, CDR2 SYDVKM. The CDR3 contains 15 residues. V was clipped by 4 bases and J by 2 bases; unmatched bases: 5. This CDR3 reads CASSWVSGDTDTQYF. The DNA of the CDR3 is TGTGCCAGCAGTTGGGTTAGCGGGGACACAGATACGCAGTATTTT.

V is TRBV6-1 and J is TRBJ2-1; D is unclear. The V gene's germline CDR1 is MNHNS and CDR2 SASEGT. Trimming removed 7 bases from V and 5 bases from J, with 6 bases in between. This CDR3 comprises 11 residues. The CDR3 protein is CASTINNEQFF. DNA of the CDR3: TGTGCCAGCACTATAAACAATGAGCAGTTCTTC.

The rearrangement joins TRBV11-3 to TRBJ2-2, with 13 nucleotides matching TRBD2. CDR3 size: 18 residues. With V trimmed by 8 bases and J by 4 bases, 13 bases remained unmatched. Germline CDR1 SGHNT, CDR2 YENEEA. The CDR3 bases are TGTGCCAGCGGGTCCGGGACTAGCGGGGCCCGGGGCACCGGGGAGCTGTTTTTT. Translated, it gives CASGSGTSGARGTGELFF.

There are a few counts of this clone. V is TRBV5-1 and J is TRBJ2-1; 8 positions agree with TRBD2. The CDR3 contains 16 residues. Unmatched junction bases numbered 2, after V lost 0 bases and J lost 0 bases. Looked up from germline, CDR1 is SGHRS and CDR2 is YFSETQ. This CDR3 is CASSLALADSYNEQFF. The CDR3, as DNA: TGCGCCAGCAGCTTGGCACTAGCGGACTCCTACAATGAGCAGTTCTTC.

The chain employs TRBV4-1 and TRBJ1-5; D gene unclear. V lost 1 base, J lost 1 base, and 20 bases lay in between. The CDR3 loop spans 19 amino acids. Germline assignment: CDR1 MGHRA and CDR2 YSYEKL. CDR3 amino acids: CASSQGPVPGGISNQPQHF. CDR3 in DNA: TGCGCCAGCAGCCAAGGGCCGGTACCAGGAGGGATAAGCAATCAGCCCCAGCATTTT.

This chain joins TRBV5-1 and TRBJ1-1; the match to TRBD1 covers 10 bases. V lost 1 base, J lost 1 base, and 4 bases stayed unmatched. The CDR3 spans 16 residues. Germline loops: CDR1 SGHRS, CDR2 YFSETQ. CDR3 in DNA: TGCGCCAGCAGCTTGCTCGGGACAGGGGAGAACACTGAAGCTTTCTTT. Residues: CASSLLGTGENTEAFF.

In the case of this clone: At the DNA level, this CDR3 is encoded by other sequences in the same sample as well. The rearrangement uses TRBV7-9 and TRBJ2-5; D might be TRBD1 (6 bases). In germline, CDR1 is SEHNR, CDR2 FQNEAQ (reference sequence). The V end lost 5 bases, the J end lost 5 bases, and 12 bases lay between the germline ends. The CDR3 is 13 residues long. CDR3 residues: CASSPTGLETQYF. The CDR3 DNA follows: TGTGCCAGCAGCCCCACAGGGTTGGAGACCCAGTACTTC.